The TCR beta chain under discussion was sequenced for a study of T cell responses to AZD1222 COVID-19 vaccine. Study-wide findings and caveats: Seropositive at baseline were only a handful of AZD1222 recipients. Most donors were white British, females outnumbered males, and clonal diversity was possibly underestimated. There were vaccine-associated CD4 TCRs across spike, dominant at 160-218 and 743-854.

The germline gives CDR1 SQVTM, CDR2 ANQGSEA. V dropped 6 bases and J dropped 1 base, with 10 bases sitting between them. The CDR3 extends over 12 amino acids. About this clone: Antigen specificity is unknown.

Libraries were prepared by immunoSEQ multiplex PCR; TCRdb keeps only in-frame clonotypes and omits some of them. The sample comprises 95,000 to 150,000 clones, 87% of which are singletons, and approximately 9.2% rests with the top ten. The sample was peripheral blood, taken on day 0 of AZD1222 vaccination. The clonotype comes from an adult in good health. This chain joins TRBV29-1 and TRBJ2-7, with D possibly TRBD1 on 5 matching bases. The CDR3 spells CSVKTDSYEQYF. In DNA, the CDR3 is TGCAGCGTGAAGACAGATTCCTACGAGCAGTACTTC.